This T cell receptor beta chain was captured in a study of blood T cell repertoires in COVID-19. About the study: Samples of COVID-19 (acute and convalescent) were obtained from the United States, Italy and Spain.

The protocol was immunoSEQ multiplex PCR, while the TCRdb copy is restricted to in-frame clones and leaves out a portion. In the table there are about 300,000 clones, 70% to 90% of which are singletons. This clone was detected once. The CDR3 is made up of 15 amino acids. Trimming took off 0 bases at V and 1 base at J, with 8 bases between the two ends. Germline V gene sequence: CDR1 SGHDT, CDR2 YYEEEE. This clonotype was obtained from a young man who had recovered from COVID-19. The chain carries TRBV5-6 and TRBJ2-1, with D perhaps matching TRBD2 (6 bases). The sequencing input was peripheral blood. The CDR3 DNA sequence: TGTGCCAGCAGCTTGGGCGGGGTATCCTACAATGAGCAGTTCTTC. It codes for CASSLGGVSYNEQFF.